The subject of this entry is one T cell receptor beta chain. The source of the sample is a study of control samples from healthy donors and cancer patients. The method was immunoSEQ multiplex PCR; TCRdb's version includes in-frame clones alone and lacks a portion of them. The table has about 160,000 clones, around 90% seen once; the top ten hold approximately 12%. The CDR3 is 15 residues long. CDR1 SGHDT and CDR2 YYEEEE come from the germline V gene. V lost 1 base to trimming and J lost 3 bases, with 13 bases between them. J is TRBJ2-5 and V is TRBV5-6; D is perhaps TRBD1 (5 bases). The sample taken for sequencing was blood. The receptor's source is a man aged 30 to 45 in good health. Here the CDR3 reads CASSLRQTKKETQYF. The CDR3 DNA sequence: TGTGCCAGCAGCTTGAGACAGACAAAAAAAGAGACCCAGTACTTC.